This T cell receptor beta chain was profiled in a study of human T cells and chemical hapten exposure. Specified time point: patch test 1, 2 weeks after DPC sensitization. Treatment reported: therapeutic diphenylcyclopropenone sensitization with weekly scalp DPC. Blood was collected ahead of every patch test applied. The CDR3 covers 14 residues. V shed 5 bases, J shed 4 bases, and the junction held 6 bases outside the gene matches. Germline CDR1 reads SGHDN; CDR2 reads FVKESK. TCRdb passed the RACE reads through MiXCR, listing each CDR3 protein once. The sample includes about 120,000 distinct CDR3 sequences, around 13% of them seen just once. Turning to this clonotype: What it recognizes is unknown.

General study findings and limits: High-frequency TCRs, those above 1 in 1000, stayed the same after DPC sensitization. Patch test score was positively correlated with the counts of PT1 expanded TCRs.

Material: whole blood, obtained in connection with sensitization to the hapten diphenylcyclopropenone (DPC). The receptor was derived from a young man with alopecia areata. Some clones in this sample may be carry-over from other donors' samples. V gene TRBV14 combines with J gene TRBJ2-5, with TRBD2 matching over 8 bases. Written as DNA, the CDR3 is TGTGCCAGCAGCGAAGCGGCGGGGGGAGAGACCCAGTACTTC. Protein product: CASSEAAGGETQYF.